This is a list of T cell receptor beta chains from one sample in a study of blood T cell repertoires in COVID-19. TCRdb's copy holds only in-frame clones and misses some; the assay was immunoSEQ multiplex PCR. The top ten clones hold approximately 4.5% of a sample with over 120,000 clones, over 60% of them seen once. What was sequenced was peripheral blood. The receptors derive from a woman older than 75 with active or convalescent COVID-19. Each CDR3 is given with its conserved first and last residue. D genes are given only for firm matches. Not all rows give a size; the values are once, few, many and, for expanded clones, a class.

cdr3_nt: TGCGCCAGCAGCGGCGGACAGCGAGACGGTGGCTACACCTTC; cdr3_aa: CASSGGQRDGGYTF; d_call: -; clone_size: -; j_call: TRBJ1-2; v_call: TRBV5-1
cdr3_nt: TGTGCCAGCAGTGAACATCATGAGCAGTTCTTC; cdr3_aa: CASSEHHEQFF; d_call: -; clone_size: once; j_call: TRBJ2-1; v_call: TRBV2
cdr3_nt: TGTGCCAGCTCACTGGGACAGGGGTTGCAGCCCCAGCATTTT; cdr3_aa: CASSLGQGLQPQHF; d_call: TRBD1; clone_size: -; j_call: TRBJ1-5; v_call: TRBV18
cdr3_nt: TGTGCCAGCAGCCACCGGGGGAGGGAAGAAAAACTGTTTTTT; cdr3_aa: CASSHRGREEKLFF; d_call: -; clone_size: -; j_call: TRBJ1-4; v_call: TRBV7-9
cdr3_nt: TGTGCCTGGGGGGAGTCTTGGCCCCAGCATTTT; cdr3_aa: CAWGESWPQHF; d_call: -; clone_size: few; j_call: TRBJ1-5; v_call: TRBV30
cdr3_nt: TGTGCCAGCAGCTTAGACAGGGACACTGAAGCTTTCTTT; cdr3_aa: CASSLDRDTEAFF; d_call: -; clone_size: once; j_call: TRBJ1-1; v_call: TRBV7-8
cdr3_nt: TGTGCCAGCACCAGAATAGGGGGCTCATACACCGGGGAGCTGTTTTTT; cdr3_aa: CASTRIGGSYTGELFF; d_call: TRBD1; clone_size: -; j_call: TRBJ2-2; v_call: TRBV7-8
cdr3_nt: TGTGCCTCATCGGGACAGCACAATCAGCCCCAGCATTTT; cdr3_aa: CASSGQHNQPQHF; d_call: TRBD1; clone_size: -; j_call: TRBJ1-5; v_call: TRBV30
cdr3_nt: TGCGCCAGCAGCCTAGCGGGGGGCGCCTACAATGAGCAGTTCTTC; cdr3_aa: CASSLAGGAYNEQFF; d_call: TRBD2; clone_size: -; j_call: TRBJ2-1; v_call: TRBV10-1
cdr3_nt: TGTGCCAGCAGCTTATTCGATTGGGCAGAAGATTTAAACACTGAAGCTTTCTTT; cdr3_aa: CASSLFDWAEDLNTEAFF; d_call: -; clone_size: -; j_call: TRBJ1-1; v_call: TRBV7-2
cdr3_nt: TGTGCCAGCAGCCTCACAGGGGTGAACACTGAAGCTTTCTTT; cdr3_aa: CASSLTGVNTEAFF; d_call: TRBD1; clone_size: -; j_call: TRBJ1-1; v_call: TRBV2
cdr3_nt: TGTGCCAGCAGCTTTCCGAAGTCGGGACAGGTGAATAATTCACCCCTCCACTTT; cdr3_aa: CASSFPKSGQVNNSPLHF; d_call: TRBD1; clone_size: -; j_call: TRBJ1-6; v_call: TRBV7-2
cdr3_nt: TGTGCCAGCAGTTTATCTAGGGGTACTGAAGCTTTCTTT; cdr3_aa: CASSLSRGTEAFF; d_call: -; clone_size: -; j_call: TRBJ1-1; v_call: TRBV28
cdr3_nt: TGTGCCAGCAGCCGATCGGACTCAAGAAACACCATATATTTT; cdr3_aa: CASSRSDSRNTIYF; d_call: -; clone_size: few; j_call: TRBJ1-3; v_call: TRBV7-8
cdr3_nt: TGTGCCAGCAGGTCACAGGGGGGGAACTACGAGCAGTACTTC; cdr3_aa: CASRSQGGNYEQYF; d_call: -; clone_size: -; j_call: TRBJ2-7; v_call: TRBV28
cdr3_nt: TGCAGCGTTGTCTCAGGGGCGGATGGCTACACCTTC; cdr3_aa: CSVVSGADGYTF; d_call: -; clone_size: -; j_call: TRBJ1-2; v_call: TRBV29-1
cdr3_nt: TGTGCCAGCTCACCCAGGGACAGCTTATACAATGAGCAGTTCTTC; cdr3_aa: CASSPRDSLYNEQFF; d_call: TRBD1; clone_size: -; j_call: TRBJ2-1; v_call: TRBV18
cdr3_nt: TGTGCCAGCAGCTTGGGCTATAACAATGAGCAGTTCTTC; cdr3_aa: CASSLGYNNEQFF; d_call: -; clone_size: -; j_call: TRBJ2-1; v_call: TRBV5-4
cdr3_nt: TGTGCCAGCAGCCCCGGGACAGGGTATTATCAGCCCCAGCATTTT; cdr3_aa: CASSPGTGYYQPQHF; d_call: TRBD1; clone_size: -; j_call: TRBJ1-5; v_call: TRBV7-2
cdr3_nt: TGTGCCAGCAGCGCACGGGACAGGCCATATAGCAATCAGCCCCAGCATTTT; cdr3_aa: CASSARDRPYSNQPQHF; d_call: TRBD1; clone_size: -; j_call: TRBJ1-5; v_call: TRBV27
cdr3_nt: TGTGCCAGCAGTCCGACAGGGGGAGGGAACACTGAAGCTTTCTTT; cdr3_aa: CASSPTGGGNTEAFF; d_call: TRBD1; clone_size: once; j_call: TRBJ1-1; v_call: TRBV6-5
cdr3_nt: TGTGCCAGCAGTTTAACCGGCGGACAGCCGAAGCAGTATTTT; cdr3_aa: CASSLTGGQPKQYF; d_call: -; clone_size: -; j_call: TRBJ2-3; v_call: TRBV28
cdr3_nt: TGTGCCAGCAGCCCCCGCAGGGGGCTCGGAAACACCATATATTTT; cdr3_aa: CASSPRRGLGNTIYF; d_call: TRBD1; clone_size: -; j_call: TRBJ1-3; v_call: TRBV6-5
cdr3_nt: TGTGCCAGCAGCTGGGGGGGAGGGAATACGCAGTATTTT; cdr3_aa: CASSWGGGNTQYF; d_call: TRBD2; clone_size: once; j_call: TRBJ2-3; v_call: TRBV13